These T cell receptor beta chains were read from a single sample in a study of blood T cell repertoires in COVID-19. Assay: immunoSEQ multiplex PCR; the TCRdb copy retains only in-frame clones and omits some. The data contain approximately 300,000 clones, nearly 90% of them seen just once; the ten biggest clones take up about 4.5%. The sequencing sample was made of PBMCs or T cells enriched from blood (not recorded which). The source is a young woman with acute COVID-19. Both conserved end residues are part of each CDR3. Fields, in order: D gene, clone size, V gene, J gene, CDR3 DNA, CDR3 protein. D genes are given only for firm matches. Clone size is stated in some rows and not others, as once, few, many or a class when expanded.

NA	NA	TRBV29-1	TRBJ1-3	TGCAGCGTTAGGGGAAGAAACACCATATATTTT	CSVRGRNTIYF
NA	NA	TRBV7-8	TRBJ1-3	TGTGCCAGCAGCTTAGCTCCAGGGAACTCTGGAAACACCATATATTTT	CASSLAPGNSGNTIYF
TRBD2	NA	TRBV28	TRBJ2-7	TGTGCCAGCAGTGAGTTTGAACTAGCGGGAGACTACGAGCAGTACTTC	CASSEFELAGDYEQYF
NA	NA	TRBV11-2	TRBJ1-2	TGTGCCAGCAGCTCAGTCGGGGGGTCGATCTCTCGTGGCTACACCTTC	CASSSVGGSISRGYTF
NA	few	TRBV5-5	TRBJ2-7	TGTGCCGGGACAATGCGGCCCCTGAGCTCCTACGAGCAGTACTTC	CAGTMRPLSSYEQYF
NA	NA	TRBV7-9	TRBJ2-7	TGTGCCAGCAGCCAGTCAGGGATCTCCTACGAGCAGTACTTC	CASSQSGISYEQYF
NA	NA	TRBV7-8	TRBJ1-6	TGTGCCAGCAGCCCCCAATGGACAGCAAGTAATTCACCCCTCCACTTT	CASSPQWTASNSPLHF
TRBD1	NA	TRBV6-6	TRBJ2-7	TGTGCCAGCAGTCGTCTCACGGGGACAGGGGACGAGCAGTACTTC	CASSRLTGTGDEQYF
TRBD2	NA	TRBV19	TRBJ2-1	TGTGCCAGTAGCCTTCAAGCGGGAGGGCCCTATGAGCAGTTCTTC	CASSLQAGGPYEQFF
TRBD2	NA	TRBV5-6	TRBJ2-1	TGTGCCAGCAGCCCACTGGGGGGTAGCGGGAGGTTCAATGAGCAGTTCTTC	CASSPLGGSGRFNEQFF
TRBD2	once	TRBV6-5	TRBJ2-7	TGTGCCAGCACTCGGACTAGCGGCACCTACGAGCAGTACTTC	CASTRTSGTYEQYF
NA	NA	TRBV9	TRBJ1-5	TGTGCCAGCAGCGTAGACCCAGGGGAAGATCAGCCCCAGCATTTT	CASSVDPGEDQPQHF
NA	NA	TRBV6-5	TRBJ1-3	TGTGCCAGCAGGAATGGACAGAGCACTGGAAACACCATATATTTT	CASRNGQSTGNTIYF
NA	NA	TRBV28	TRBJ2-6	TGTGCCAGCGGAGTTACCAACGTCCTGACTTTC	CASGVTNVLTF
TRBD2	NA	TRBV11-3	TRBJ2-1	TGTGCCAGCAGACGTTCGGGCGGGAGGTCCAATGAGCAGTTCTTC	CASRRSGGRSNEQFF
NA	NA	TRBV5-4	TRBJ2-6	TGTGCCAGCAGCTCCGCCCCATGGGACTCCAGCTCTGGGGCCAACGTCCTGACTTTC	CASSSAPWDSSSGANVLTF
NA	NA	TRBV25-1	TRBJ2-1	TGTGCCAGCTCCAGATCTCTAGATCGGCATGAGCAGTTCTTC	CASSRSLDRHEQFF
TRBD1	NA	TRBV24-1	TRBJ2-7	TGTGCCACCAGTGAAGGGGACAGGGTTTACGAGCAGTACTTC	CATSEGDRVYEQYF
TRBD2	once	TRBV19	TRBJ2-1	TGTGCCAGTAGTATCCGGGGGGACTCCTACAATGAGCAGTTCTTC	CASSIRGDSYNEQFF
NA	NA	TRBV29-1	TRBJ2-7	TGCAGCGTTGGAGGCGCCATGTCCCACGAGCAGTACTTC	CSVGGAMSHEQYF
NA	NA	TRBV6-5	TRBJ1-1	TGTGCCAGCAGTTACTCAACAGGGACGGCTGAAGCTTTCTTT	CASSYSTGTAEAFF
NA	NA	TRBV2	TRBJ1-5	TGTGCCAGCAGTGATCAGGGGATGAATCAGCCCCAGCATTTT	CASSDQGMNQPQHF
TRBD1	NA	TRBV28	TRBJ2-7	TGTGCCACATTAGAGGGACAGGGGGTCTACGAGCAGTACTTC	CATLEGQGVYEQYF
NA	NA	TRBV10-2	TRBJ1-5	TGCGCCAGCAGTGATCGGGGGTTGAGGCAGCCCCAGCATTTT	CASSDRGLRQPQHF
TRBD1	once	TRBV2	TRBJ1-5	TGTGCCAGCAGTGAGAGGACAGGGTATAGTAACCAGCCCCAGCATTTT	CASSERTGYSNQPQHF
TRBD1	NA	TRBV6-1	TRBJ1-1	TGTGCCAGCAGTGAAGACGGCAGGGGGGACACTGAAGCTTTCTTT	CASSEDGRGDTEAFF
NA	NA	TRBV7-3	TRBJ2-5	TGTGCCAGCAGCTGGGCAGACCAAGAGACCCAGTACTTC	CASSWADQETQYF
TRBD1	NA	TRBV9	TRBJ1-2	TGTGCCAGCAGCGTTAGCCGGGACAGGGCCTATGGCTACACCTTC	CASSVSRDRAYGYTF
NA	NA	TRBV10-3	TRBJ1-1	TGTGCCATCGGTCGGGGAACGAACACTGAAGCTTTCTTT	CAIGRGTNTEAFF
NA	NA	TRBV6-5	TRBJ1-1	TGTGCCAGCAGTTCCCCAAAGAGGAACACTGAAGCTTTCTTT	CASSSPKRNTEAFF
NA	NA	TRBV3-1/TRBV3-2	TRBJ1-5	TGTGCCAGCAGCCAATTCGGGGGAAGCAATCAGCCCCAGCATTTT	CASSQFGGSNQPQHF
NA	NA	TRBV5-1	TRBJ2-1	TGCGCCAGCAGCTTGGACCCAACAGGGATGGGACAGTTCTTC	CASSLDPTGMGQFF
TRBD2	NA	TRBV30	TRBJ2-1	TGTGCCTGGAGTGAGTCGGCGGGAGGGGGCTACAATGAGCAGTTCTTC	CAWSESAGGGYNEQFF
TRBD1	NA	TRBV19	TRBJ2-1	TGTGCCAGTAGTATCGAAATTACAGGGGATGAGCAGTTCTTC	CASSIEITGDEQFF
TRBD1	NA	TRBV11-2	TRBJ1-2	TGTGCCAGCAGCATCGACCTAGGACAGGGGATTTATGGCTACACCTTC	CASSIDLGQGIYGYTF
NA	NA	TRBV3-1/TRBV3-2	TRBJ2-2	TGTGCCAGCAGCTCCGTGGGGAACGGGGGCACCGGGGAGCTGTTTTTT	CASSSVGNGGTGELFF
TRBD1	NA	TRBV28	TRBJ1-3	TGTGCCAGCAGTTCCCACAGGGGGCGCGGAAACACCATATATTTT	CASSSHRGRGNTIYF
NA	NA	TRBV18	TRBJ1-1	TGTGCCAGCTCACCACCGAGTAGGGGGACCACTGAAGCTTTCTTT	CASSPPSRGTTEAFF
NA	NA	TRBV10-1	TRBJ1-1	TGCGCCAGCAGTAGCGGCAGCGGTGGCGACACTGAAGCTTTCTTT	CASSSGSGGDTEAFF
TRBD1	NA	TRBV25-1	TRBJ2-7	TGTGCCAGCAGTGAAAGGGGGACAGACTACGAGCAGTACTTC	CASSERGTDYEQYF
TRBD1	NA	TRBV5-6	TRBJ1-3	TGTGCCAGCAGCTGGGGGACAGGGTTTGGAAACACCATATATTTT	CASSWGTGFGNTIYF
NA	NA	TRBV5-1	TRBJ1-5	TGCGCCAGCAGCTTGGAAGCAGGGTTAACTCAGCCCCAGCATTTT	CASSLEAGLTQPQHF
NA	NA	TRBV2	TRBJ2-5	TGTGCCAGCAGTGACACCAGACAAGAGACCCAGTACTTC	CASSDTRQETQYF
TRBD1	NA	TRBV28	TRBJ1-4	TGTGCCAGCAGTTTAGAGGGACAGGCCGCAACTAATGAAAAACTGTTTTTT	CASSLEGQAATNEKLFF
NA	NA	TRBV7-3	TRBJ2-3	TGTGCCAGCAGCGCCGTTTCCCAGGGGACGCAGTATTTT	CASSAVSQGTQYF
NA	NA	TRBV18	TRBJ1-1	TGTGCCAGCTCACCACCCGAGGCAGGGGCTGAAGCTTTCTTT	CASSPPEAGAEAFF
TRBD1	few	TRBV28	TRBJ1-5	TGTGCCAGCAGTTCCATCCGGGACAGGGGGGCCTATAGCAATCAGCCCCAGCATTTT	CASSSIRDRGAYSNQPQHF
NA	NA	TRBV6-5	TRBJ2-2	TGTGCCAGCAGTTACGCAGCAGGGGTTGGCACCGGGGAGCTGTTTTTT	CASSYAAGVGTGELFF
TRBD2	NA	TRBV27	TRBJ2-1	TGTGCCAGCAGTTTTTCGACTAGCGGACGCAATGAGCAGTTCTTC	CASSFSTSGRNEQFF
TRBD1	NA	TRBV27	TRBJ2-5	TGTGCCAGCAGTTTATCGGGCAGGGGGATTTCGGAGACCCAGTACTTC	CASSLSGRGISETQYF
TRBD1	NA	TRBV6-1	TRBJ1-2	TGTGCCAGCAGTGAAGCGGTTACAGGGGTAGGCTACACCTTC	CASSEAVTGVGYTF
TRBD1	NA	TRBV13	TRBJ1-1	TGTGCCAGCAGCCCGGGACAGGGGGGCACTGAAGCTTTCTTT	CASSPGQGGTEAFF